The source of this TCR beta chain is a study of T-cell reconstitution after alpha-beta-depleted transplantation in children. Trimming at V came to 4 bases and at J to 9 bases, leaving 12 bases not matched to a gene. CDR1 and CDR2 from the germline V gene are SGHAT and FQNNGV. There are 15 residues in the CDR3. Preparation of the TCRbeta library was carried out with unique molecular identifiers. TCRdb independently ran MiXCR on the PCR reads; one entry per CDR3 protein. The sample holds under 450,000 distinct CDR3 sequences; 13% are singletons and the top ten take around 4.5%. Source: PBMCs, taken from the stem cell graft. This chain uses TRBV11-2 with TRBJ2-1, with TRBD2 matching 7 bases. The sequence derives from a human donor who donated a stem cell graft to a child with Fanconi anemia. As DNA, the CDR3 is TGTGCCAGCAGCTCCCTGGGTAGCGGGCGGGCTGAGCAGTTCTTC. This translates into CASSSLGSGRAEQFF.